This is a list of T cell receptor beta chains from one sample in a study of tumour-infiltrating T cells in Burkitt lymphoma. The repertoire was sequenced with immunoSEQ multiplex PCR; TCRdb's copy has only in-frame clones and lacks some. The table includes around 1,700 clones, 15% to 20% detected once. Sequencing input: tumor tissue. Receptors were obtained from a human donor with Burkitt lymphoma. The CDR3 runs from the conserved cysteine through the conserved F or W. The order of the fields is J gene, V gene, clone size, D gene, CDR3 protein, CDR3 DNA. D genes are given only for firm matches. For some rows the clone size is stated as once, few or many, or as a class when expanded; others skip it.

>TRBJ2-6|TRBV6-5|few|-
CASSWRTGANVLTF
TGTGCCAGCAGTTGGAGGACTGGGGCCAACGTCCTGACTTTC
>TRBJ2-5|TRBV7-9|-|TRBD2
CASGPRGDYQKTQYF
TGTGCCAGCGGCCCTCGGGGGGACTACCAAAAGACCCAGTACTTC
>TRBJ2-7|TRBV5-1|few|-
CASSLVGGLEQYF
TGCGCCAGCAGCTTGGTCGGGGGTCTCGAGCAGTACTTC
>TRBJ1-3|TRBV7-2|-|-
CASSLVHPSGNTIYF
TGTGCCAGCAGCTTAGTACATCCCTCTGGAAACACCATATATTTT
>TRBJ2-1|TRBV6-1|-|TRBD2
CASSERGLAGSYNEQFF
TGTGCCAGCAGTGAAAGGGGACTAGCGGGAAGCTACAATGAGCAGTTCTTC
>TRBJ1-1|TRBV6-5|-|TRBD1
CASSPRQGVNTEAFF
TGTGCCAGCAGTCCCCGACAGGGGGTGAACACTGAAGCTTTCTTT
>TRBJ2-3|TRBV10-3|few|-
CAISQGPDTQYF
TGTGCCATCAGCCAGGGGCCAGATACGCAGTATTTT
>TRBJ2-5|TRBV9|few|TRBD2
CASSPEGLAGAIQETQYF
TGTGCCAGCAGCCCCGAGGGACTAGCGGGGGCGATACAAGAGACCCAGTACTTC
>TRBJ1-1|TRBV10-3|few|-
CAISEPDGENTEAFF
TGTGCCATCAGTGAGCCTGACGGTGAGAACACTGAAGCTTTCTTT
>TRBJ2-1|TRBV4-2|few|-
CASSPYDGNLGYNEQFF
TGTGCCAGCAGCCCGTACGACGGCAATCTGGGATACAATGAACAGTTCTTC
>TRBJ2-7|TRBV7-9|few|-
CASIPPIGAYEQYF
TGTGCCAGCATCCCACCCATTGGGGCCTACGAGCAGTACTTC
>TRBJ2-2|TRBV5-1|-|-
CASSLEAGPNTGELFF
TGCGCCAGCAGTCTGGAAGCAGGGCCGAACACCGGGGAGCTGTTTTTT
>TRBJ2-7|TRBV29-1|few|TRBD2
CSVVGLHSYEQYF
TGCAGCGTTGTGGGACTACACTCCTACGAGCAGTACTTC
>TRBJ2-3|TRBV2|-|-
CASSESPGGTDTQYF
TGTGCCAGCAGTGAATCGCCGGGGGGCACAGATACGCAGTATTTT
>TRBJ1-3|TRBV7-9|-|-
CASSLGFSGNTIYF
TGTGCCAGCAGCTTGGGGTTCTCTGGAAACACCATATATTTT
>TRBJ2-1|TRBV6-1|-|-
CASRTTGTVNEQFF
TGTGCCAGCAGAACAACAGGGACGGTCAATGAGCAGTTCTTC
>TRBJ2-1|TRBV19|-|-
CVSSIGPNNEQFF
TGTGTCAGTAGTATCGGGCCCAACAATGAGCAGTTCTTC
>TRBJ2-5|TRBV15|few|-
CATSRVSAQETQYF
TGTGCCACCAGCAGAGTTTCGGCTCAAGAGACCCAGTACTTC
>TRBJ1-1|TRBV19|few|TRBD1
CASSDRGGTEAFF
TGTGCCAGTAGTGACAGGGGTGGCACTGAAGCTTTCTTT
>TRBJ2-1|TRBV7-9|-|TRBD2
CASSSEAGGYNEQFF
TGTGCCAGCAGCTCCGAAGCGGGAGGGTACAATGAGCAGTTCTTC
>TRBJ1-1|TRBV5-1|-|-
CASSLTGTRTEAFF
TGCGCCAGCAGCTTGACAGGGACAAGAACTGAAGCTTTCTTT
>TRBJ1-2|TRBV4-1|few|-
CASSTREGPDYGYIF
TGCGCCAGCAGCACCCGCGAGGGACCTGACTATGGCTACATCTTC
>TRBJ1-6|TRBV30|-|TRBD1
CAWSRGQDNSPLHF
TGTGCCTGGAGTAGGGGACAGGATAATTCACCCCTCCACTTT
>TRBJ2-7|TRBV27|-|-
CASRPGFGSYEQYF
TGTGCCAGCAGACCAGGGTTCGGCTCCTACGAGCAGTACTTC
>TRBJ1-5|TRBV10-3|few|-
CAISRETSNQPQHF
TGTGCCATCAGTAGGGAGACTAGCAATCAGCCCCAGCATTTT
>TRBJ1-2|TRBV19|few|-
CATEPWQGHYGYTF
TGTGCCACTGAACCCTGGCAGGGCCACTATGGCTACACCTTC
>TRBJ2-2|TRBV28|-|-
CASSPPPLRRELFF
TGTGCCAGCAGTCCCCCCCCGCTGAGAAGGGAGCTATTTTTT
>TRBJ1-2|TRBV6-1|-|-
CASSDRGQLRNYGYTF
TGTGCCAGCAGTGATAGGGGCCAACTTCGTAACTATGGCTACACCTTC
>TRBJ2-1|TRBV11-3|-|-
CASSEKGEQFF
TGTGCCAGCAGCGAGAAGGGTGAGCAGTTCTTC
>TRBJ1-1|TRBV19|-|TRBD1
CASSVTGENTEAFF
TGTGCCAGTAGTGTCACAGGGGAGAACACTGAAGCTTTCTTT
>TRBJ2-3|TRBV7-8|few|TRBD2
CASSLARGAADTQYF
TGTGCTAGCAGCTTAGCGCGGGGGGCGGCAGATACGCAGTATTTT
>TRBJ1-2|TRBV29-1|-|-
CSVEGDVSNYGYTF
TGCAGCGTTGAGGGGGACGTATCTAACTATGGCTACACCTTC
>TRBJ2-1|TRBV5-1|-|-
CASGRGGEQFF
TGCGCCAGCGGGAGGGGGGGTGAGCAGTTCTTC
>TRBJ2-3|TRBV21-1|-|-
CASSAPMNTDTQYF
TGTGCCAGCAGCGCACCGATGAACACAGATACGCAGTATTTT
>TRBJ2-2|TRBV5-1|large|-
CASSLAGLSVTGELFF
TGCGCCAGCAGCTTGGCCGGGCTTTCGGTGACCGGGGAGCTGTTTTTT
>TRBJ2-5|TRBV4-1|-|-
CASSQVIRTVYQETQYF
TGCGCCAGCAGCCAAGTTATACGGACAGTCTACCAAGAGACCCAGTACTTC
>TRBJ1-2|TRBV29-1|-|-
CSVFAGGYTF
TGCAGCGTCTTCGCGGGTGGCTACACCTTC